These 8 T cell receptor beta chains came from one sample sequenced in a study of Graves' ophthalmopathy and Graves' hyperthyroidism. Amplified TCR beta CDR3 regions were obtained using RNA transcripts as template. RT-PCR with HTBI primers came first, then second-round multiplex PCR. TCRdb itself ran the multiplex PCR reads through MiXCR, one entry per CDR3 protein. Found here are about 220,000 distinct CDR3 sequences, under 25% of them singletons; the top ten hold roughly 44%. Sequenced input: peripheral blood. These receptors were taken from a woman aged 45-65 years with Graves' ophthalmopathy.

Many counts were recorded for this clonotype. The chain uses TRBV6-1 and TRBJ1-2, with D tentatively TRBD1 (5 bases). CDR3 length: 14 residues. The germline CDR1 and CDR2 sequences are MNHNS and SASEGT. V was trimmed by 5 bases and J by 2 bases, leaving 12 bases between them. CDR3 nucleotide sequence: TGTGCCAGCAGTCGTCACAGGACGAACTATGGCTACACCTTC. Protein: CASSRHRTNYGYTF.

This clonotype has only one observation. V usage is TRBV7-2 and J usage is TRBJ2-5; perhaps D is TRBD1 or TRBD2 (7 bases each). V lost 6 bases and J 2 bases, leaving 19 bases between the germline ends. The CDR3 covers 16 residues. Germline loops: CDR1 SGHTA, CDR2 FQGNSA. The CDR3 DNA reads TGTGCCAGCAGATCAAGACAGGGAGGGGATCAAGAGACCCAGTACTTC. Its protein product is CASRSRQGGDQETQYF.

This clonotype was counted ten times or more. The genes are TRBV28 and TRBJ2-5; no clear D. The germline gives CDR1 MDHEN, CDR2 SYDVKM. The CDR3 is 14 residues long. The V and J ends lost 11 bases and 0 bases respectively, with 16 bases between them. The CDR3 protein is CAGQSRRYQETQYF. The CDR3 DNA reads TGTGCCGGCCAGAGCAGGAGATACCAAGAGACCCAGTACTTC. The complete variable domain, with remaining parts taken from reference TRBV28 and TRBJ2-5, reads DVKVTQSSRYLVKRTGEKVFLECVQDMDHENMFWYRQDPGLGLRLIYFSYDVKMKEKGDIPEGYSVSREKKERFSLILESASTNQTSMYLCAGQSRRYQETQYFGPGTRLLVL.

In this sample, this clonotype turned up a few times. The chain is built from TRBV11-3 and TRBJ2-2; 7 bases agree with TRBD1. The CDR3 has 15 amino acids. Trimming cost V 4 bases and J 5 bases; bases outside gene matches: 7. CDR1 and CDR2 from the germline V gene are SGHNT and YENEEA. The DNA for the CDR3 is TGTGCCAGCAGCTCCCGACAGGGAGCAACCGGGGAGCTGTTTTTT. It yields the protein CASSSRQGATGELFF.

This clonotype appeared many times. CDR3 amino acids: CAWSSLRGMRPYEQYF. The DNA of the CDR3 is TGTGCCTGGAGTTCGCTGAGGGGAATGAGACCCTACGAGCAGTACTTC. The chain is built from TRBV30 and TRBJ2-7; D is perhaps TRBD1 or TRBD2 (5 bases each). Germline V gives CDR1 GTSNPN, CDR2 SVGIG (reference sequence). Trimming took off 2 bases at V and 2 bases at J, with 19 bases between the two ends. The CDR3 spans 16 residues.

This clonotype was seen at least ten times. This chain joins TRBV15 and TRBJ2-4; TRBD2 matches at 7 bases. V lost 0 bases and J lost 7; bases outside the gene matches: 6. The CDR3 contains 15 residues. Germline V CDR1 and CDR2: LNHNV, YYDKDF (reference sequence). The CDR3 coding sequence is TGTGCCACCAGCAGAGATAGGCTCGGGAGGAACATTCAGTACTTC. This encodes CATSRDRLGRNIQYF.

In its sample, this clonotype was seen many times. The V call is TRBV7-2, the J call TRBJ2-5, with TRBD2 as a possible D gene (5 bases). V was shortened by 5 bases and J by 3 bases, with 13 bases between the two germline ends. This CDR3 spans 14 amino acids. Germline CDR1 is SGHTA and CDR2 is FQGNSA. CDR3 sequence (DNA): TGTGCCAGCAGCCCCCGGATGAGGGAAGAGACCCAGTACTTC. Its protein product is CASSPRMREETQYF.

This clonotype occurred many times. The chain combines TRBV20-1 with TRBJ1-1; 9 positions agree with TRBD1. This CDR3 has 12 amino acids. V was pared by 4 bases and J by 5 bases, with 2 bases of the junction left unmatched. Germline V CDR1 and CDR2: DFQATT, SNEGSKA (reference sequence). The CDR3 nucleotides read TGCAGTGCTAACAGGGGGCAAACTGAAGCTTTCTTT. Its translation is CSANRGQTEAFF.